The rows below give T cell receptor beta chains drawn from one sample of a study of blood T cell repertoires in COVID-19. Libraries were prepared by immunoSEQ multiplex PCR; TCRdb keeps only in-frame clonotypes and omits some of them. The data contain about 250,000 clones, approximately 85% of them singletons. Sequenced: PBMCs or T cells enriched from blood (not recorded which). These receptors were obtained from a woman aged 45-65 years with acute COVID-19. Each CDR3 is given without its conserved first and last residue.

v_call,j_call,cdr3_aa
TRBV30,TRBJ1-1,AWSVWGAEAF
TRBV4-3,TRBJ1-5,ASSQMVAEPQH
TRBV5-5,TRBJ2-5,ASSLAFSVETQY
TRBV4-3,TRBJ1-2,ASSQDSRAQVHGYT
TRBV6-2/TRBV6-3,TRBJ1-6,ASSRTGTDSPLH
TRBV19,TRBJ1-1,ASSGGRGTEAF
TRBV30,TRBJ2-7,AWSALQGKGEQY
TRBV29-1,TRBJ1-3,SVDSAGGSGNTIY
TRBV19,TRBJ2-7,ASSQAGAYEQY
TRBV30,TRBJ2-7,AWSGQGQQY
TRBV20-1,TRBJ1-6,SASWGRDSPLH
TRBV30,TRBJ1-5,AWSVLGTGANQPQH
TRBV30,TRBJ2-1,AWSVTGNEQF